One and the same sample provided the 2 T cell receptor beta chains below, sequenced in a study of blood T cell repertoires in COVID-19. Produced via immunoSEQ multiplex PCR; TCRdb's table is partial and in-frame only. The sample holds 250,000 to 350,000 clones; 85% to 90% are singletons and the top ten take 3.5% to 4.5%. Input material: peripheral blood. These receptors were obtained from a woman in her fifties or sixties with active or convalescent COVID-19.

Points on this clone: The same CDR3 is also encoded by other DNA sequences in this sample. The rearrangement joins TRBV28 to TRBJ1-4; the D is unclear. Germline assignment: CDR1 MDHEN and CDR2 SYDVKM. V was cut by 5 bases and J by 3 bases, with 7 bases left in between. This CDR3 spans 13 amino acids. The CDR3 nucleotides read TGTGCCAGCAGTCGGGGTGCTAATGAAAAACTGTTTTTT. This codes for CASSRGANEKLFF.

The chain is built from TRBV5-1 and TRBJ2-5; possible D gene TRBD1, 6 bases. Germline V gives CDR1 SGHRS, CDR2 YFSETQ. This CDR3 comprises 15 residues. V was cut by 1 base and J by 4 bases, with 14 bases left in between. CDR3 nucleotide sequence: TGCGCCAGCAGCTTGACTTCCAGGGGTGGAGAGACCCAGTACTTC. This sequence encodes CASSLTSRGGETQYF.